This record looks at one T cell receptor (beta chain) sequence and its context. Its antigen is still unknown. Coverage ceases 3 residues before the CDR3 finishes, and the germline J gene fills in the end. The table came from immunoSEQ multiplex PCR; TCRdb's copy has only in-frame clones and leaves some out. The sample holds 13,000 or so clones. The CDR3 is 12 amino acids. In germline, CDR1 is SGHDT, CDR2 YYEEEE. The germline V and J ends were trimmed by 0 bases and 7 bases, with 5 bases remaining between them. This record comes from a study of T cells in women clearing cervical HPV infection. Study conclusions and caveats: Effector/memory and HPV-specific T cells were not isolated, and association timing is unknown. Controls had more TRBV6-7 (0.16%) than cases (approximately 0.11%). Cases and controls were distinguished at AUC 0.83 by richness and V genes. Unknown T-cell numbers per sample may underlie the richness differences.

This TCR was sampled from a woman between 18 and 69 years old with a cervical HPV16 infection that either progressed to CIN3+ or cleared (not recorded which). The rearrangement links TRBV5-6 to TRBJ1-5; D not resolved. Sequenced material: blood buffy coat. Here the CDR3 reads CASSLVGQPQHF. Partial CDR3 DNA: TGTGCCAGCAGCTTGGTGGGCCAGCCC.